This T cell receptor beta chain was profiled in a study of blood T cell repertoires in COVID-19. Study overall: Acute and convalescent COVID-19 specimens originated in the United States, Italy and Spain. T cells, B-cell-depleted T cells, or PBMCs supplied cDNA or gDNA.

Germline V gene data show CDR1 as MDHEN and CDR2 as SYDVKM. CDR3 length: 14 residues. V was shortened by 3 bases and J by 6 bases, with 9 bases between the two germline ends. Authors' processing steps: Amplified reference gene primers provided the basis for estimating nucleated cell counts. This table comes from immunoSEQ multiplex PCR, and its TCRdb copy is limited to in-frame clones, with some not included. That table is the source of V, J and clone size, and D and trimming were worked out from the DNA. This sample has about 150,000 clones; 80% occur once, and the top ten carry 0.5% to 0.65%. This clone has only one observation.

Source material: peripheral blood. This TCR was sampled from a man in his 60s with acute or convalescent COVID-19. The gene calls are TRBV28 and TRBJ1-6; TRBD1 might be the D (6 bases). In nucleotides, the CDR3 is TGTGCCAGCAGTTTGGGGACAAGTAATTCACCCCTCCACTTT. It translates to CASSLGTSNSPLHF.